This paragraph covers one TCR beta chain sequence. What it recognizes is unknown. Assay used: immunoSEQ multiplex PCR; TCRdb lists only in-frame clones, some missing. The data show under 150,000 clones, 80% to 95% seen once. The record originates from a study of T cell responses to AZD1222 COVID-19 vaccine. Study-level results: Among the donors, most were white British and more were female, and clonal diversity was possibly underestimated. Baseline testing showed seropositivity in only a handful of AZD1222 recipients. Sampling captured repertoires only after the peak T cell response. Spike was spanned by vaccine-associated CD4 TCRs, which were dominant at 160-218 and 743-854.

V lost 0 bases and J 3 bases, leaving 6 bases between the germline ends. CDR1 and CDR2 from the germline V gene are SGHAT and FQNNGV. The length of the CDR3 is 14 residues. This receptor was identified in an adult in good health. The chain links TRBV11-2 to TRBJ1-5; D is undetermined. Sample: peripheral blood, taken on day 0 of AZD1222 vaccination. The chain's CDR3 is CASSLDRFNQPQHF. The CDR3 coding sequence is TGTGCCAGCAGCTTAGATCGTTTCAATCAGCCCCAGCATTTT.